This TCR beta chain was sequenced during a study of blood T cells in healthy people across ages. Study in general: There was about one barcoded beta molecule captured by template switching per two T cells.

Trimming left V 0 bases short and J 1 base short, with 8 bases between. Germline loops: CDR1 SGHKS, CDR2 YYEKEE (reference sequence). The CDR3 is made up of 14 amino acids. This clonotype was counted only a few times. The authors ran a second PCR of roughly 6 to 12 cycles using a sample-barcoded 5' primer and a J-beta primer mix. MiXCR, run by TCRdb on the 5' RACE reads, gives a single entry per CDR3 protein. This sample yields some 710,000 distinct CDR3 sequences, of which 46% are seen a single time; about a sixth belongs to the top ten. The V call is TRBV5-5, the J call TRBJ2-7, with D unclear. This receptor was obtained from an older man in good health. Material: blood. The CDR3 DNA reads TGTGCCAGCAGCTTGGGGAGCTATTCCTACGAGCAGTACTTC. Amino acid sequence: CASSLGSYSYEQYF.